This T cell receptor beta chain was documented in a study of blood T cell repertoires in COVID-19. Study context: Samples of COVID-19 (acute and convalescent) were obtained from the United States, Italy and Spain. PBMCs, B-cell-depleted T cells, or T cells were the source of the cDNA or gDNA that made up the material.

Per the original data handling: Reference gene primer amplification gave nucleated cell count estimates. The assay was immunoSEQ multiplex PCR, and TCRdb's table has in-frame clones only and misses some. V and J calls and clone size are given by that table; D and trimming were obtained from the DNA. Of roughly 180,000 clones in the sample, more than 80% were seen once. CDR1 and CDR2 (germline): SGDLS, YYNGEE. J gave up 6 bases and V 2 bases, and 16 bases lay outside the gene matches. This CDR3 spans 20 amino acids. The sequenced material came from peripheral blood. This receptor was identified in a woman aged 60-70 years with acute or convalescent COVID-19. The chain joins TRBV9 to TRBJ2-1; 14 bases fit TRBD2. The CDR3 loop is CASSVATGTSGSRAANEQFF. The CDR3 DNA sequence: TGTGCCAGCAGCGTGGCTACCGGGACTAGCGGGAGTAGGGCGGCCAATGAGCAGTTCTTC.